Below, 28 T cell receptor beta chains from the same sample are listed, as sequenced in a study of blood T cell repertoires in COVID-19. Only in-frame clones appear in the TCRdb table, and some are missing; sequencing was by immunoSEQ multiplex PCR. The sample carries some 15,000 clones, roughly 70% recorded once. The sample was peripheral blood. These receptors were obtained from a man between 60 and 70 years old with acute or convalescent COVID-19.

The V call is TRBV4-3, the J call TRBJ1-2, with unresolved D. This CDR3 is built from 15 residues. V dropped 0 bases and J dropped 8 bases, with 16 bases sitting between them. Germline V gene lookup returns CDR1 LGHNA and CDR2 YSLEER. As DNA, the CDR3 is TGCGCCAGCAGCCAAGAAGTCAGGTCCCTCGTCGGCTACACCTTC. Protein product: CASSQEVRSLVGYTF.

The CDR3 loop reads CASSYRGTPLHF. The DNA for the CDR3 is TGTGCCAGCAGTTACCGGGGTACCCCCCTCCACTTT. This chain joins TRBV6-5 and TRBJ1-6; no clear D. The CDR3 loop spans 12 amino acids. Trimming shortened V by 2 bases and J by 13 bases, and 9 bases separated the two germline ends. The germline CDR1 and CDR2 sequences are MNHEY and SVGAGI.

This clone was seen only a few times. V and J are TRBV5-1 and TRBJ2-1; 7 nucleotides match TRBD2. The V gene end was trimmed by 2 bases and the J gene end by 3 bases; junction bases not matched to a gene: 2. The CDR3 is 14 amino acids. Germline V CDR1 and CDR2: SGHRS, YFSETQ. The CDR3: CASSLAGNYNEQFF. CDR3 nucleotides: TGCGCCAGCAGCTTAGCGGGGAACTACAATGAGCAGTTCTTC. Based on the CDR3 plus reference TRBV5-1 and TRBJ2-1, the full variable domain is KAGVTQTPRYLIKTRGQQVTLSCSPISGHRSVSWYQQTPGQGLQFLFEYFSETQRNKGNFPGRFSGRQFSNSRSEMNVSTLELGDSALYLCASSLAGNYNEQFFGPGTRLTVL.

This clone has a single count. This chain connects TRBV7-2 to TRBJ1-4, with 10 bases identical to TRBD1. Germline CDR1 and CDR2: SGHTA and FQGNSA. The CDR3 consists of 14 residues. V was pared by 4 bases and J by 10 bases, with 6 bases of the junction left unmatched. Here the CDR3 reads CASSSPGQGPKLFF. CDR3 nucleotide sequence: TGTGCCAGCAGCTCTCCGGGACAGGGGCCAAAACTGTTTTTT.

V usage is TRBV25-1 and J usage is TRBJ2-7; perhaps TRBD2 as D (6 bases). This CDR3 has 14 amino acids. The germline V gene has CDR1 MGHDK and CDR2 SYGVNS. V was trimmed by 5 bases and J by 3 bases, leaving 14 bases between them. CDR3 bases: TGTGCCAGCAGTTCTTTTAGCGGAGACTACGAGCAGTACTTC. This gives the protein CASSSFSGDYEQYF.

The rearrangement joins TRBV5-1 to TRBJ2-5, with 9 nucleotides matching TRBD1. The CDR3 length is 18 residues. After removal of 0 bases from V and 2 bases from J, the junction contained 11 bases not matched to a gene. Germline CDR1 SGHRS, CDR2 YFSETQ. The chain's CDR3 is CASSLEATGGFDQETQYF. CDR3 bases: TGCGCCAGCAGCTTGGAGGCGACAGGGGGATTTGATCAAGAGACCCAGTACTTC.

This clone was seen more than once but under ten times. CDR3: CASRDSPGQPQHF. Written as DNA, the CDR3 is TGTGCCAGTAGAGACAGTCCGGGTCAGCCCCAGCATTTT. The chain has TRBV19 and TRBJ1-5, with a weak D call TRBD1 (5 bases). The germline CDR1 and CDR2 sequences are LNHDA and SQIVND (reference sequence). The V gene lost 6 bases and the J gene lost 6 bases, with 12 bases spanning the gap. The CDR3 consists of 13 residues.

The chain combines TRBV7-2 with TRBJ2-2; TRBD1 aligns across 11 bases. With V trimmed by 0 bases and J by 6 bases, 6 bases remained unmatched. CDR3 length: 17 residues. Germline values: CDR1 SGHTA, CDR2 FQGNSA. CDR3 region: CASSLAQGGQGAGELFF. The CDR3 DNA is TGTGCCAGCAGCTTAGCCCAGGGGGGACAGGGGGCCGGGGAGCTGTTTTTT.

The V and J genes are TRBV5-1 and TRBJ1-1; 11 positions agree with TRBD1. The CDR3 contains 17 residues. Trimming took 5 bases from V and 5 from J; bases not matched to a gene: 14. CDR1 and CDR2 from the germline V gene are SGHRS and YFSETQ. CDR3 sequence: CASRWTGGGRVDTEAFF. The CDR3 nucleotides are TGCGCCAGCAGGTGGACAGGGGGCGGTCGGGTGGATACTGAAGCTTTCTTT.

V usage is TRBV21-1 and J usage is TRBJ2-3; TRBD1 is taken as the D call from the table, unchecked against the DNA. TRBV21-1 is deemed a pseudogene. This CDR3 region has 16 residues. The DNA of the CDR3 is TGTGCCAGCAGGGAACGGCAGGGGCGGATTATTGATACGCAGTATTTT. It is translated as CASRERQGRIIDTQYF.

The rearrangement joins TRBV7-2 to TRBJ1-5; D is undetermined. V dropped 8 bases and J dropped 4 bases, with 12 bases sitting between them. Germline V gives CDR1 SGHTA, CDR2 FQGNSA. This CDR3 contains 13 residues. In DNA, the CDR3 is TGTGCCAGCGCACAAGAGGTGAATCAGCCCCAGCATTTT. It encodes CASAQEVNQPQHF.

V gene TRBV2 combines with J gene TRBJ1-2, with D possibly TRBD1 on 5 matching bases. V was shortened by 3 bases and J by 3 bases, with 11 bases between the two germline ends. From germline, CDR1 is SNHLY and CDR2 FYNNEI. The CDR3 loop spans 14 amino acids. CDR3: CASSEVQGYYGYTF. DNA of the CDR3: TGTGCCAGCAGTGAGGTGCAGGGATACTATGGCTACACCTTC.

Notes on this clone: This CDR3 is also generated by other DNA sequences in the sample. This rearrangement joins TRBV10-1 to TRBJ1-2; 9 bases are a match to TRBD1. The CDR3 runs 13 residues. V lost 6 bases to trimming and J lost 5 bases; unmatched junction nucleotides: 4. Germline V gives CDR1 WNHNN, CDR2 SYGVQD (reference sequence). CDR3 region: CASRGQGGYGYTF. The CDR3 DNA sequence: TGCGCCAGCAGGGGACAGGGTGGGTATGGCTACACCTTC.

The gene calls are TRBV7-2 and TRBJ2-5; 10 bases match TRBD2. Germline lookup yields CDR1 SGHTA and CDR2 FQGNSA. The CDR3 contains 18 residues. The V segment lost 0 bases and the J segment 2 bases; nucleotides outside the gene matches: 9. This CDR3 is CASSLASFGLAEQETQYF. The DNA for the CDR3 is TGTGCCAGCAGCTTAGCTTCTTTCGGACTAGCGGAACAAGAGACCCAGTACTTC.

This clone occurred once. This rearrangement joins TRBV7-2 to TRBJ1-6, with 7 bases lining up with TRBD1. This CDR3 comprises 14 residues. The J segment lost 10 bases and the V segment lost 5 bases, leaving 8 bases of the junction unmatched. Germline loops: CDR1 SGHTA, CDR2 FQGNSA. CDR3 in amino acids: CASSGTVVVSPLHF. In nucleotides, the CDR3 is TGTGCCAGCAGCGGGACAGTGGTCGTCTCACCCCTCCACTTT.

V gene TRBV3-1 (or the pseudogene TRBV3-2) combines with J gene TRBJ2-5; D remains ambiguous. CDR3 length equals 16 residues. From germline, CDR1 is LGHDT and CDR2 YNNKEL (reference sequence). The V end was cut by 0 bases, the J end by 3 bases, with 14 bases between. CDR3 bases: TGTGCCAGCAGCCAAGATCACGTTGGCAGAAAAGAGACCCAGTACTTC. This encodes CASSQDHVGRKETQYF.

In its sample, this clone was seen a few times. The chain uses TRBV7-2 and TRBJ2-1; D possibly corresponds to TRBD2 (7 bases). This CDR3 has 16 amino acids. V gave up 5 bases and J gave up 12 bases, with 26 bases separating them. CDR1 is SGHTA, CDR2 FQGNSA, per germline. The CDR3 loop is CASSPLGGVPSHGQFF. The CDR3, as DNA: TGTGCCAGCAGCCCCCTAGGGGGGGTGCCGTCGCACGGGCAGTTCTTC.

V usage is TRBV5-1 and J usage is TRBJ1-1; the match to TRBD1 covers 7 bases. This CDR3 is 14 amino acids long. Germline V CDR1 and CDR2: SGHRS, YFSETQ. The junction had 3 bases not matched to a gene; V was cut back by 3 bases and J by 1 base. In DNA form, the CDR3 reads TGCGCCAGCAGCTCGGGACAGCCGAACACTGAAGCTTTCTTT. As protein: CASSSGQPNTEAFF.

The genes are TRBV10-3 and TRBJ2-7, with D possibly TRBD2 on 5 matching bases. Germline assignment: CDR1 ENHRY and CDR2 SYGVKD. The CDR3 is 12 amino acids. The germline V and J ends were trimmed by 8 bases and 6 bases, with 14 bases remaining between them. CDR3 sequence: CAIQATSVEQYF. The CDR3 region has the DNA TGTGCCATCCAGGCTACTAGTGTCGAGCAGTACTTC.

The chain is built from TRBV29-1 and TRBJ2-5, with TRBD1 as a possible D gene (6 bases). The CDR3 has 13 residues. The germline CDR1 and CDR2 sequences are SQVTM and ANQGSEA. V was cut by 6 bases and J by 5 bases, with 16 bases left in between. The CDR3 DNA reads as TGCAGCGTCCGAGCAGGGGTAGCGGAGACCCAGTACTTC. Protein: CSVRAGVAETQYF. The entire variable domain, with the rest obtained from reference TRBV29-1 and TRBJ2-5, is as follows: SAVISQKPSRDICQRGTSLTIQCQVDSQVTMMFWYRQQPGQSLTLIATANQGSEATYESGFVIDKFPISRPNLTFSTLTVSNMSPEDSSIYLCSVRAGVAETQYFGPGTRLLVL.

This clone came up a few times. The chain has TRBV6-2 or TRBV6-3 and TRBJ2-2, with a weak D call TRBD1 (6 bases). Germline CDR1 MNHEY, CDR2 SVGEGT. The CDR3 sequence is 15 residues long. The V gene lost 5 bases and the J gene lost 1 base, with 11 bases spanning the gap. CDR3 amino acids: CASSRPGQNTGELFF. The CDR3 DNA is TGTGCCAGCAGTAGACCGGGACAGAACACCGGGGAGCTGTTTTTT.

The chain recombines TRBV6-2 or TRBV6-3 with TRBJ1-1, with D possibly matching TRBD1 (6 bases). CDR3 length equals 17 residues. Trimming took off 2 bases at V and 1 base at J, with 17 bases between the two ends. Germline values: CDR1 MNHEY, CDR2 SVGEGT. CDR3 nucleotide sequence: TGTGCCAGCAGTTACACACTACAGGGCAGCTCGAACACTGAAGCTTTCTTT. Translation: CASSYTLQGSSNTEAFF.

The chain employs TRBV6-2 or TRBV6-3 and TRBJ2-7; D possibly corresponds to TRBD2 (6 bases). CDR1 and CDR2 from the germline V gene are MNHEY and SVGEGT. Deletions cut 5 bases from V and 5 bases from J, with 28 bases between. The CDR3 is 18 amino acids. This CDR3 reads CASSTNIGTSTKPDEQYF. DNA for the CDR3: TGTGCCAGCAGTACGAATATCGGGACTTCTACTAAACCGGACGAGCAGTACTTC.

This clone was counted a single time. This chain connects TRBV6-5 to TRBJ1-2, with D possibly matching TRBD1 (5 bases). This CDR3 region has 13 residues. Germline lookup yields CDR1 MNHEY and CDR2 SVGAGI. Trimming shortened V by 1 base and J by 8 bases, and 11 bases separated the two germline ends. The CDR3 spells CASSYLEGRGYTF. Here the CDR3 DNA reads TGTGCCAGCAGTTACTTGGAGGGGAGGGGCTACACCTTC.

The rearrangement links TRBV11-2 to TRBJ1-1; TRBD1 might be the D (6 bases). This CDR3 contains 14 residues. V lost 4 bases to trimming and J lost 1 base, with 10 bases between them. The V gene's germline CDR1 is SGHAT and CDR2 FQNNGV. The CDR3 loop is CASSSKGENTEAFF. The DNA for the CDR3 is TGTGCCAGCAGCTCCAAGGGGGAGAACACTGAAGCTTTCTTT.

This clone appeared a single time. The chain joins TRBV5-1 to TRBJ2-2, with 14 bases fitting TRBD2. Germline V lookup: CDR1 SGHRS, CDR2 YFSETQ. The CDR3 has 16 amino acids. After removal of 4 bases from V and 6 bases from J, the junction contained 5 bases not matched to a gene. CDR3 residues: CASSQRLAGGPGELFF. The CDR3 bases are TGCGCCAGCAGCCAAAGACTAGCGGGAGGGCCCGGGGAGCTGTTTTTT.

The chain employs TRBV29-1 and TRBJ1-4, with unresolved D. Germline assignment: CDR1 SQVTM and CDR2 ANQGSEA. The CDR3 consists of 15 residues. Trimming removed 1 base from V and 8 bases from J, with 17 bases in between. The CDR3 sequence: CSVEVLGVNSEKLFF. The CDR3, as DNA: TGCAGCGTTGAAGTTCTAGGAGTGAATTCAGAAAAACTGTTTTTT.

The chain combines TRBV3-1 (or the pseudogene TRBV3-2) with TRBJ1-6; no clear D gene. The CDR3 runs 14 residues. CDR1 LGHDT and CDR2 YNNKEL come from the germline V gene (reference sequence). V lost 1 base, J lost 9 bases, and 10 bases lay in between. CDR3 coding DNA: TGTGCCAGCAGCCAAGCAGTATTTTCTTCACCCCTCCACTTT. As protein: CASSQAVFSSPLHF.